Presented here are 32 T cell receptor beta chains from one specimen sequenced in a study of early T cells in non-severe SARS-CoV-2 infection. One entry per CDR3 protein results from TCRdb running MiXCR on the 5' RACE reads. Here the sample spans under 85,000 distinct CDR3 sequences, about 12% being singletons. Sequencing was done on a sample of whole blood. The receptors here all came from an adult who was a healthcare worker with PCR-confirmed SARS-CoV-2 infection or an uninfected control (not recorded which).

This clonotype has ten or more counts. This chain uses TRBV7-3 with TRBJ2-7; D perhaps matches TRBD2 (6 bases). The CDR3 has 16 amino acids. Germline CDR1 is SGHTA and CDR2 is FQGTGA. The V end lost 2 bases, the J end lost 5 bases, and 19 bases lay between the germline ends. CDR3 in DNA: TGTGCCAGCAGCTTATTGGGACTGCCGACCAACGACGAGCAGTACTTC. Its translation is CASSLLGLPTNDEQYF.

This clonotype showed up just a few times. CDR3 sequence (DNA): TGTGCCAGCAGAAAAGGCCGGGGTCGAGCCTACGAGCAGTACTTC. This translates into CASRKGRGRAYEQYF. The V and J genes are TRBV7-8 and TRBJ2-7; weak D call: TRBD2 (5 bases). This CDR3 has 15 amino acids. Per germline, CDR1 SGHVS and CDR2 FQNEAQ. The V end lost 6 bases, the J end lost 2 bases, and 17 bases lay between the germline ends.

The V and J genes are TRBV27 and TRBJ2-2; D gene uncertain. V lost 3 bases and J 1 base, leaving 9 bases between the germline ends. CDR1 is MNHEY, CDR2 SMNVEV, per germline (reference sequence). This CDR3 comprises 15 residues. CDR3: CASSFISLNTGELFF. CDR3 bases: TGTGCCAGCAGTTTTATTAGCCTGAACACCGGGGAGCTGTTTTTT.

This chain joins TRBV15 and TRBJ2-1, with D unresolved. CDR3 length equals 17 residues. Trimming removed 0 bases from V and 0 bases from J, with 12 bases in between. Germline V gene data show CDR1 as LNHNV and CDR2 as YYDKDF (reference sequence). The CDR3 DNA reads TGTGCCACCAGCAGAGAGTTCGGGTTGGGCTCCTACAATGAGCAGTTCTTC. The encoded protein is CATSREFGLGSYNEQFF.

In its sample, this clonotype was seen a few times. V and J are TRBV11-3 and TRBJ2-2; TRBD1 matches 10 bases. The CDR3 spans 16 residues. V shed 5 bases, J shed 4 bases, and the junction held 7 bases outside the gene matches. CDR1 and CDR2 from the germline V gene are SGHNT and YENEEA. Here the CDR3 reads CASSARDRGITGELFF. As DNA, the CDR3 is TGTGCCAGCAGCGCCCGGGACAGGGGCATCACCGGGGAGCTGTTTTTT.

This clonotype occurred a few times. The rearrangement joins TRBV6-5 to TRBJ1-6; perhaps TRBD1 as D (5 bases). This CDR3 is built from 14 residues. Looked up from germline, CDR1 is MNHEY and CDR2 is SVGAGI. Deletions cut 7 bases from V and 1 base from J, with 8 bases between. The CDR3 DNA is TGTGCCAGCAAACAGGATTCCTATAATTCACCCCTCCACTTT. Its protein product is CASKQDSYNSPLHF.

This clonotype was counted between two and nine times. This chain links TRBV25-1 with TRBJ2-7, with 11 bases identical to TRBD1. The trim removed 7 bases at V and 3 bases at J, leaving 8 bases unmatched. Germline assignment: CDR1 MGHDK and CDR2 SYGVNS. This CDR3 has 15 amino acids. The CDR3 sequence: CASTLAGTGGYEQYF. CDR3 nucleotide sequence: TGTGCCAGCACCCTGGCCGGGACAGGGGGCTACGAGCAGTACTTC.

For this clonotype: One junction end disagrees with the germline gene, perhaps due to a read error. This chain joins TRBV5-4 and TRBJ2-1; no firm D call. Germline V gene sequence: CDR1 SGHNT, CDR2 YYREEE (reference sequence). The CDR3 consists of 14 residues. CDR3 DNA sequence: TGTGCCAGCAGCCTTGAATTGACTGGCAATGAGCAGCTCTTC. It encodes CASSLELTGNEQLF.

The chain couples TRBV19 to TRBJ1-2; D not certain. V dropped 6 bases and J dropped 5 bases, with 7 bases sitting between them. The CDR3 loop spans 11 amino acids. The germline gives CDR1 LNHDA, CDR2 SQIVND (reference sequence). The CDR3 loop reads CASRMTYGYTF. CDR3 in DNA: TGTGCCAGTAGGATGACATATGGCTACACCTTC.

This clonotype has only a few counts. The chain employs TRBV7-6 and TRBJ2-5; the match to TRBD1 covers 7 bases. The junction had 3 bases not matched to a gene; V was cut back by 5 bases and J by 3 bases. CDR3 length: 13 residues. The germline V gene encodes CDR1 SGHVS and CDR2 FNYEAQ. This CDR3 reads CASSGDRKETQYF. In DNA form, the CDR3 reads TGTGCCAGCAGCGGGGACAGAAAAGAGACCCAGTACTTC.

This clonotype was observed at least ten times. The CDR3, as DNA: TGTGCCAGCAGTTTAAGGCCCGAGCGGGAGGGGAACGAGCAGTACTTC. It translates to CASSLRPEREGNEQYF. The J gene is TRBJ2-7, the V gene TRBV12-3 or TRBV12-4; 10 bases are shared with TRBD2. J lost 5 bases, V lost 2 bases, and 9 bases had no gene match. This CDR3 is built from 16 residues.

This clonotype occurred a few times. The chain links TRBV5-5 to TRBJ1-2; a weak D match, TRBD1 (6 bases). The CDR3 contains 14 residues. The V gene's germline CDR1 is SGHKS and CDR2 YYEKEE (reference sequence). With 5 bases removed from V and 4 bases from J, the gap between germline ends came to 15 bases. In DNA, the CDR3 is TGTGCCAGCAGGTGGACAGCCCAACTCTATGGCTACACCTTC. Translated, it gives CASRWTAQLYGYTF.

This clonotype was detected only a few times. V gene TRBV6-1 combines with J gene TRBJ1-4, with D perhaps matching TRBD1 (6 bases). The germline V gene encodes CDR1 MNHNS and CDR2 SASEGT. Trimming removed 8 bases from V and 2 bases from J, with 18 bases in between. The CDR3 is 16 amino acids. CDR3 region: CASRFQGGGTNEKLFF. The DNA of the CDR3 is TGTGCCAGCCGCTTCCAGGGAGGGGGTACTAATGAAAAACTGTTTTTT.

This clonotype was seen repeatedly, ten times or more. The rearrangement joins TRBV5-8 to TRBJ2-7; the D call may be TRBD1 or TRBD2 (6 bases each). Trimming left V 1 base short and J 1 base short, with 12 bases between. CDR3 length: 15 residues. Germline V gene lookup returns CDR1 SGHTS and CDR2 YDEGEE. CDR3 bases: TGTGCCAGCAGCTTGCGGGGGCTAAGTTCCTACGAGCAGTACTTC. Residues: CASSLRGLSSYEQYF.

This chain uses TRBV12-3 or TRBV12-4 with TRBJ1-6; D uncertain. The CDR3 length is 14 residues. Trimming removed 6 bases from V and 7 bases from J, with 13 bases in between. The CDR3 loop reads CASSPPVANSPLHF. The CDR3 DNA follows: TGTGCCAGCAGCCCCCCGGTGGCCAATTCACCCCTCCACTTT.

This clonotype was observed a few times. This rearrangement joins TRBV7-2 to TRBJ2-1, with D perhaps TRBD1 (5 bases). The CDR3 loop spans 14 amino acids. Trimming took off 5 bases at V and 2 bases at J, with 10 bases between the two ends. Germline lookup yields CDR1 SGHTA and CDR2 FQGNSA. The chain's CDR3 is CASSLEGAYNEQFF. The DNA for the CDR3 is TGTGCCAGCAGCCTCGAAGGGGCCTACAATGAGCAGTTCTTC.

This clonotype was seen many times. The CDR3 DNA follows: TGTGCCAGCAGCTACCGGGACACTTCCTACGAGCAGTACTTC. This gives the protein CASSYRDTSYEQYF. The rearrangement links TRBV12-3 or TRBV12-4 to TRBJ2-7, with D perhaps matching TRBD1 (6 bases). V dropped 6 bases and J dropped 1 base, with 13 bases sitting between them. This CDR3 region has 14 residues.

This rearrangement joins TRBV5-1 to TRBJ2-1, with D possibly being TRBD2 (6 bases). CDR3 length equals 15 residues. Germline assignment: CDR1 SGHRS and CDR2 YFSETQ. Deletions cut 4 bases from V and 0 bases from J, with 11 bases between. The CDR3 is CASSPEGFSYNEQFF. CDR3 bases: TGCGCCAGCAGCCCGGAGGGGTTCTCCTACAATGAGCAGTTCTTC.

This clonotype was detected many times. The chain uses TRBV10-2 and TRBJ1-4, with D unresolved. The CDR3 has 12 residues. The germline gives CDR1 WSHSY, CDR2 SAAADI. V lost 9 bases to trimming and J lost 7 bases, with 12 bases between them. DNA for the CDR3: TGCGCCAGTTCCGAAAGAAGTGAAAAACTGTTTTTT. Protein sequence: CASSERSEKLFF.

The V and J genes are TRBV12-3 or TRBV12-4 and TRBJ1-2, with 9 bases matching TRBD1. The CDR3 is made up of 14 amino acids. V lost 6 bases to trimming and J lost 2 bases; unmatched junction nucleotides: 4. CDR3 loop: CASRGGQGNYGYTF. CDR3 DNA sequence: TGTGCCAGCAGGGGGGGACAGGGAAACTATGGCTACACCTTC.

This clonotype was counted a few times. The V gene is TRBV28, the J gene TRBJ2-7; the match to TRBD1 covers 8 bases. This CDR3 is built from 15 residues. V dropped 3 bases and J dropped 0; count of bases not matched to a gene: 4. In germline, CDR1 is MDHEN, CDR2 SYDVKM. The CDR3 DNA reads as TGTGCCAGCAGTTTCTACGGGACAGGCTCCTACGAGCAGTACTTC. This sequence encodes CASSFYGTGSYEQYF. Full variable domain (missing parts from reference TRBV28 and TRBJ2-7): DVKVTQSSRYLVKRTGEKVFLECVQDMDHENMFWYRQDPGLGLRLIYFSYDVKMKEKGDIPEGYSVSREKKERFSLILESASTNQTSMYLCASSFYGTGSYEQYFGPGTRLTVT.

This rearrangement joins TRBV20-1 to TRBJ2-1, with D possibly called TRBD1 or TRBD2 (5 bases each). The germline V and J ends were trimmed by 5 bases and 4 bases, with 15 bases remaining between them. Germline assignment: CDR1 DFQATT and CDR2 SNEGSKA (reference sequence). The CDR3 is 14 amino acids. The CDR3 DNA reads TGCAGTGCTCGCCTAGCTGGGGGATACAATGAGCAGTTCTTC. Translated: CSARLAGGYNEQFF.

The V call is TRBV20-1, the J call TRBJ1-5, with D uncertain. Germline V gene lookup returns CDR1 DFQATT and CDR2 SNEGSKA (reference sequence). V shed 6 bases and J shed 0 bases, with 9 bases lying between them. The CDR3 sequence is 13 residues long. The CDR3 sequence: CSAQEGSNQPQHF. CDR3 DNA sequence: TGCAGTGCCCAAGAGGGTAGCAATCAGCCCCAGCATTTT.

The rearrangement joins TRBV7-9 to TRBJ2-3, with unresolved D. V was cut by 1 base and J by 1 base, with 12 bases left in between. The CDR3 covers 16 residues. The germline CDR1 and CDR2 sequences are SEHNR and FQNEAQ (reference sequence). CDR3 region: CASSLVGGRGTDTQYF. The CDR3 DNA follows: TGTGCCAGCAGCTTAGTAGGTGGCAGAGGCACAGATACGCAGTATTTT.

This clonotype has a handful of counts. V gene TRBV10-2 combines with J gene TRBJ2-6; D not resolved. Per the germline V gene, CDR1 is WSHSY and CDR2 is SAAADI. There are 14 residues in the CDR3. V gave up 10 bases and J gave up 0 bases, with 10 bases separating them. CDR3 in DNA: TGCGCCACTGACGGGCCCTCTGGGGCCAACGTCCTGACTTTC. It specifies CATDGPSGANVLTF.

This clonotype has ten or more counts. This sequence joins TRBV12-3 or TRBV12-4 and TRBJ1-1; no reliable D call. Trimming cost V 3 bases and J 0 bases, with 17 bases left between them. The CDR3 contains 17 residues. This CDR3 is CASSFSPGGLMNTEAFF. The DNA of the CDR3 is TGTGCCAGCAGTTTTTCCCCTGGTGGGCTCATGAACACTGAAGCTTTCTTT.

In this sample, this clonotype turned up many times. V gene TRBV28 combines with J gene TRBJ1-4; D is perhaps TRBD1 (6 bases). This CDR3 has 17 residues. Germline V gene lookup returns CDR1 MDHEN and CDR2 SYDVKM. Between the trimmed V and J ends, which lost 6 bases and 0 bases, there was a span of 17 bases. The CDR3 region is CASSLVGGAATNEKLFF. In nucleotides, the CDR3 is TGTGCCAGCAGCCTCGTAGGGGGGGCTGCAACTAATGAAAAACTGTTTTTT.

This clonotype occurred many times. The rearrangement uses TRBV29-1 and TRBJ2-5; the match to TRBD2 covers 10 bases. Looked up from germline, CDR1 is SQVTM and CDR2 is ANQGSEA. J lost 4 bases, V lost 1 base, and 9 bases had no gene match. This CDR3 spans 16 amino acids. The CDR3 DNA sequence: TGCAGCGTTGAAGGGGCAGCGGGAGGGCTGGGAGAGACCCAGTACTTC. Translated, it gives CSVEGAAGGLGETQYF.

This sequence joins TRBV5-1 and TRBJ1-1; D not resolved. Germline values: CDR1 SGHRS, CDR2 YFSETQ. V lost 5 bases to trimming and J lost 11 bases, with 10 bases between them. This CDR3 is 10 amino acids long. The DNA for the CDR3 is TGCGCCAGCAGTTTCTTTGAGGCTTTCTTT. Translated: CASSFFEAFF.

This clonotype has at least ten counts. This chain links TRBV10-2 with TRBJ2-1, with 14 bases identical to TRBD2. V dropped 6 bases and J dropped 0; count of bases not matched to a gene: 7. The CDR3 has 18 residues. Germline V gives CDR1 WSHSY, CDR2 SAAADI. The DNA of the CDR3 is TGCGCCAGCAGGGGACTAGCGGGAGTTACGAGCTCCTACAATGAGCAGTTCTTC. Protein sequence: CASRGLAGVTSSYNEQFF.

This clonotype was recorded only once. The rearrangement joins TRBV29-1 to TRBJ2-3; a possible D gene is TRBD1 (5 bases). This CDR3 spans 14 amino acids. Trimming took 5 bases from V and 1 from J, leaving 13 bases between them. Germline CDR1 reads SQVTM; CDR2 reads ANQGSEA. The CDR3 DNA is TGCAGCGTTCTCCTCAGGGCCCGCACAGATACGCAGTATTTT. It translates to CSVLLRARTDTQYF.

The chain joins TRBV20-1 to TRBJ2-5; D remains unclear. CDR1 and CDR2 from the germline V gene are DFQATT and SNEGSKA (reference sequence). This CDR3 region has 14 residues. V was shortened by 6 bases and J by 5 bases, with 19 bases between the two germline ends. The CDR3 spells CSARMPLRAETQYF. The DNA for the CDR3 is TGCAGTGCCAGGATGCCCCTCCGAGCTGAGACCCAGTACTTC.